This is a list of T cell receptor beta chains from one sample in a study of CD8 T cells in ankylosing spondylitis. TCRdb independently ran MiXCR on the 5' RACE reads; one entry per CDR3 protein. The data show about 390,000 distinct CDR3 sequences, around 20% seen once. The sequenced sample was blood, either unsorted or a sorted T cell fraction (not recorded which). These receptors were collected from a male donor with ankylosing spondylitis. CDR3s include the opening cysteine and the closing phenylalanine or tryptophan. The D gene is left open where the match is weak. Expanded clones are given a class, and other clones once, few, many or no size at all.

CDR3 length,clone size,J gene,V gene,D gene,CDR3 DNA,CDR3 protein
13,.,TRBJ1-1,TRBV6-6,.,TGTGCCGGCAGGGAAGTCGAAGATACTGAAGCTTTCTTT,CAGREVEDTEAFF
15,few,TRBJ2-2,TRBV5-1,TRBD1,TGCGCCAGCAGTCCGGACAGGGGCTTCACCGGGGAGCTGTTTTTT,CASSPDRGFTGELFF
15,once,TRBJ2-3,TRBV5-1,TRBD2,TGCGCCAGCAGCTCTAGCGGGAGAGTAATAGATACGCAGTATTTT,CASSSSGRVIDTQYF
14,few,TRBJ2-3,TRBV7-3,.,TGTGCCAGCAGCGCAGGGGTTAGCACAGATACGCAGTATTTT,CASSAGVSTDTQYF
13,many,TRBJ1-2,TRBV12-3/TRBV12-4,.,TGTGCCAGTACTCTCGGACGGATTAATGGCTACACCTTC,CASTLGRINGYTF
16,.,TRBJ1-5,TRBV11-2,TRBD1,TGTGCCAGCAGCGCTCAGGGGGCGTATAGCAATCAGCCCCAGCATTTT,CASSAQGAYSNQPQHF
13,.,TRBJ1-4,TRBV29-1,.,TGCAGCGCTGGACAGCCAACTAATGAAAAACTGTTTTTT,CSAGQPTNEKLFF
14,.,TRBJ2-7,TRBV7-3,TRBD2,TGTGCCAGCAGCCCGCTAGCGGGAGGGTTCGAGCAGTACTTC,CASSPLAGGFEQYF
13,few,TRBJ1-5,TRBV13,.,TGTGCCAGCAGCTCGGGGACAAGACAGCCCCAGCATTTT,CASSSGTRQPQHF
16,.,TRBJ2-7,TRBV9,TRBD2,TGTGCCAGCAGCGTTGGAGGAGCGGGAGCTGTAAACGAGCAGTACTTC,CASSVGGAGAVNEQYF
14,few,TRBJ1-6,TRBV2,.,TGTGCCCGCTCGATGTCTCAGGACAATTCACCCCTCCACTTT,CARSMSQDNSPLHF
14,.,TRBJ2-5,TRBV7-8,.,TGTGCCAGCAGCTTAGGGGAGCTCCGGCAGACCCAGTACTTC,CASSLGELRQTQYF
13,.,TRBJ2-7,TRBV10-3,.,TGTGCCATCAGGGATTCCGGGTCCTACGAGCAGTACTTC,CAIRDSGSYEQYF
14,.,TRBJ2-6,TRBV6-2/TRBV6-3,.,TGTGCCAGCACCGGACAGTCTGGGGCCAACGTCCTGACTTTC,CASTGQSGANVLTF
14,.,TRBJ1-2,TRBV28,TRBD1,TGTGCCAGCAGTCTCTTGACAGGGACCTATGGCTACACCTTC,CASSLLTGTYGYTF
16,once,TRBJ2-5,TRBV12-5,TRBD2,TGTGCTAGTGGTTTGGTACTCGGTGCGGGGGGGGCGACCCAGTACTTC,CASGLVLGAGGATQYF
13,few,TRBJ1-6,TRBV7-2,.,TGTGCCAGCAGCACTGTCTATAATTCACCCCTCCACTTT,CASSTVYNSPLHF
15,few,TRBJ2-2,TRBV3-1,TRBD1,TGTGCCAGCAGCCCCGGGACAGTAAGCACCGGGGAGCTGTTTTTT,CASSPGTVSTGELFF
14,few,TRBJ1-6,TRBV3-1,.,TGTGCCAGCAGCCCCGGGAACTATAATTCACCCCTCCACTTT,CASSPGNYNSPLHF
13,.,TRBJ1-1,TRBV20-1,TRBD1,TGCAGTGCGAGGACAGGTGGCGACACTGAAGCTTTCTTT,CSARTGGDTEAFF
14,.,TRBJ1-3,TRBV7-2,.,TGTGCCAGCAGCGTACAGGGCGCAGGAAACACCATATATTTT,CASSVQGAGNTIYF
17,few,TRBJ2-1,TRBV15,.,TGTGCCACCAGCAGAGATGGGCTTACGGCACTGTACAATGAGCAGTTCTTC,CATSRDGLTALYNEQFF
14,many,TRBJ1-1,TRBV5-1,.,TGCGCCAGCAGCTTCTGGACCGCTAACACTGAAGCTTTCTTT,CASSFWTANTEAFF
15,few,TRBJ1-3,TRBV28,.,TGTGCCAGCAGTTTTGGACAGATCTCTGGAAACACCATATATTTT,CASSFGQISGNTIYF
14,.,TRBJ1-2,TRBV3-1,.,TGTGCCAGCAGCCCAGGGGCGGCTAACTATGGCTACACCTTC,CASSPGAANYGYTF
15,.,TRBJ2-7,TRBV10-3,TRBD1,TGTGCCACTAAAAGATCGGACAGGGGGCGGTACGAGCAGTACTTC,CATKRSDRGRYEQYF
14,few,TRBJ1-1,TRBV29-1,.,TGCAGCGTTGCAGATCGGGTGAGAAACACTGAAGCTTTCTTT,CSVADRVRNTEAFF
17,few,TRBJ1-6,TRBV5-1,.,TGCGCCAGCAGCTTAGTGATGGGTGACAGGAGAGATTCACCCCTCCACTTT,CASSLVMGDRRDSPLHF
19,.,TRBJ2-3,TRBV6-1,.,TGTGCCAGCAGTGAAAGGGGTACCTCGGGGCGGGATATCACAGATACGCAGTATTTT,CASSERGTSGRDITDTQYF
19,few,TRBJ1-1,TRBV12-3/TRBV12-4,TRBD1,TGTGCCAGCAGTTTATACAGGGGACAGGGCTTCTCCATGAACACTGAAGCTTTCTTT,CASSLYRGQGFSMNTEAFF
18,.,TRBJ1-6,TRBV9,TRBD1,TGTGCCAGCAGCGTATCCGCAACGACAGGGGAGAGGAATTCACCCCTCCACTTT,CASSVSATTGERNSPLHF
13,.,TRBJ1-2,TRBV12-3/TRBV12-4,.,TGTGCCAGCAGTCCCCTTGCTAACTATGGCTACACCTTC,CASSPLANYGYTF
18,.,TRBJ2-1,TRBV18,TRBD2,TGTGCCAGCTCACCGCCTAGCGGGAGTTATTTGTCCTACAATGAGCAGTTCTTC,CASSPPSGSYLSYNEQFF
16,.,TRBJ2-3,TRBV9,.,TGTGCCAGCAGCGTAGCGGGGCGGGACTTAACAGATACGCAGTATTTT,CASSVAGRDLTDTQYF
18,.,TRBJ2-1,TRBV20-1,TRBD2,TGCAGTGCTAGACCTGGACTAGCGGGAGGAGTTTGGGAGAATGAGCAGTTCTTC,CSARPGLAGGVWENEQFF
15,.,TRBJ2-5,TRBV10-3,TRBD2,TGTGCCATCAGTCCCCGGGGGGGGGGCATAGAGACCCAGTACTTC,CAISPRGGGIETQYF
16,.,TRBJ2-1,TRBV7-3,.,TGTGCCAGCAGCTTAAGTGACTATTACTCCTACAATGAGCAGTTCTTC,CASSLSDYYSYNEQFF